The entry below gives a single TCR beta chain sequence along with its context. This clonotype was counted only a few times. The specificity of this receptor is unknown. No base quality information exists; no much larger clone differs at one position. This sample is part of a study of CD8 T cells in ankylosing spondylitis (dated 2017 in TCRdb). About the investigation overall: The study set out to find disease-linked TCR variants by profiling T cell receptor beta repertoires in ankylosing spondylitis patients and healthy donors. Peripheral blood was sampled, and synovial fluid was also collected from ankylosing spondylitis patients. The full study cohort was made up of about 24 ankylosing spondylitis patients and 108 healthy donors.

General conclusions and limits of the study: Some motif variants were previously reported in synovial fluid and blood of reactive arthritis patients, suggesting common disease-initiation mechanisms. The disease-linked clones were reported as significantly enriched in matched synovial fluid samples from ankylosing spondylitis patients. In peripheral blood, the disease-linked clones were found at relatively low frequencies and had a CD8+ phenotype. A TCR beta motif of about eight highly homologous amino acid variants appeared characteristic of blood from ankylosing spondylitis patients.

This sample was sequenced with an Illumina HiSeq 2500. Quantitative 5'-RACE with molecular barcodes was used to prepare TCR beta libraries. The original pipeline was this. Disease-linked TCR variants were identified with a new computational method built on a probabilistic model of VDJ rearrangement. The raw public data were reprocessed by TCRdb itself: fastp quality trimming at Q25, MiXCR clonotype calling, in-frame beta chains only. Each CDR3 protein gets just one entry, which takes the most common genes and DNA from the rows behind it. The V and J calls and clone size are TCRdb's, not the authors'. The sample table contains a few hundred thousand distinct CDR3 sequences; only one count was recorded for 15% to 20% of them. 1% of the sample comes from the top ten. The CDR3, cysteine through phenylalanine, is 16 amino acids long. Of all the DNA, just the CDR3 is kept, 48 bases in frame from base 1. From a lookup of the germline V gene, CDR1 and CDR2 are MNHEY and SVGAGI. The germline V and J ends show losses of 4 bases and 5 bases respectively, and no gene match explains 10 bases of the junction.

The chain is assembled from TRBV6-5 and TRBJ2-5, with 10 central nucleotides matching TRBD1. Sequenced input: blood, either unsorted or a sorted T cell fraction (not recorded which). This TCR was recovered from a male donor with ankylosing spondylitis. CDR3 loop: CASSSQTGGVGETQYF. The sequence in DNA is TGTGCCAGCAGTTCCCAGACAGGGGGCGTGGGGGAGACCCAGTACTTC.